The entry below describes one T cell receptor (beta chain). The junction and the germline gene differ at one end; a read error may be behind it. The source of the sample is a study of radiotherapy plus CTLA-4 blockade in lung cancer. CDR1 is SGHVS and CDR2 is FQNEAQ in the germline V gene. CDR3 length: 11 amino acids. Participants had chemo-refractory metastatic non-small-cell lung cancer and were treated with focal radiation plus ipilimumab CTLA-4 blockade. TCRdb's table, derived via immunoSEQ multiplex PCR, lists solely in-frame clones and lacks some. The sample records 50,000 to 65,000 clones, 75% to 80% being singletons.

Material: peripheral blood, obtained from a patient treated with radiotherapy plus ipilimumab. V usage is TRBV7-8 and J usage is TRBJ1-2; TRBD1 matches at 7 bases. The sequence came from a human donor with non-small cell lung cancer whose response to radiotherapy plus ipilimumab could not be evaluated. The CDR3 sequence is CASSLDRDRSF. The CDR3 nucleotides are TGTGCCAGCAGCTTAGATAGGGACAGATCCTTC.